Detailed here is one TCR beta chain. Its specificity is not known. The sample is drawn from a study of T cells after posttransplantation cyclophosphamide. Regarding the study as a whole: After PTCy, TRB diversity resembled that of CNI/methotrexate controls. TRB overlap between skin or GI tissue T cells and blood was limited.

The method was immunoSEQ multiplex PCR; TCRdb's version includes in-frame clones alone and lacks a portion of them. In the table there are 20,000 to 25,000 clones, more than 75% of which are singletons. V lost 4 bases and J lost 4; bases outside the gene matches: 7. The CDR3 runs 15 residues. Germline loops: CDR1 SGHKS, CDR2 YYEKEE (reference sequence). Sequenced input: PBMCs. The chain uses TRBV5-5 and TRBJ2-1; 8 positions agree with TRBD1. This TCR came from a woman in her sixties or seventies with a blood cancer, CMV-positive, and with a related stem cell donor. Written as DNA, the CDR3 is TGTGCCAGCAGCCCTCCGGGACAGGTGTACAATGAGCAGTTCTTC. This encodes CASSPPGQVYNEQFF.